These 27 T cell receptor beta chains originate from one sample sequenced in a study of graft-versus-host responses after intestinal transplantation. This table comes from immunoSEQ multiplex PCR, and its TCRdb copy is limited to in-frame clones, with some not included. In the table there are just over 4,000 clones, 84% of which are singletons. Time point defined: postoperative day 105 after intestinal transplantation (dayNNNN = postoperative day). The starting material, graft tissue, was processed to release intraepithelial and lamina propria lymphocytes. The source material was ileum tissue, sampled 105 days after intestinal transplantation. These TCRs come from a human patient who received an intestinal transplant, so some T cells may come from the graft donor.

This sequence joins TRBV11-1 and TRBJ1-2; TRBD1 is a possible D gene (6 bases). Between the trimmed V and J ends, which lost 3 bases and 3 bases, there was a span of 11 bases. This CDR3 is 14 amino acids long. The germline V gene has CDR1 SGHAT and CDR2 FQDESV (reference sequence). DNA of the CDR3: TGTGCCAGCAGCTTTTATAACAGGGACTATGGCTACACCTTC. Amino acids: CASSFYNRDYGYTF.

The gene calls are TRBV19 and TRBJ1-2, with TRBD1 matching over 8 bases. Germline V CDR1 and CDR2: LNHDA, SQIVND (reference sequence). This CDR3 comprises 13 residues. Trimming took 4 bases from V and 8 from J; bases not matched to a gene: 6. This chain's CDR3 is CASSNSGGRGYTF. CDR3 sequence (DNA): TGTGCCAGTAGTAACTCAGGGGGCAGGGGCTACACCTTC.

The V gene is TRBV4-2, the J gene TRBJ2-7; 9 bases fit TRBD1. V dropped 5 bases and J dropped 5; count of bases not matched to a gene: 13. The germline CDR1 and CDR2 sequences are LGHNA and YNFKEQ. This CDR3 spans 16 amino acids. The CDR3 protein is CASSTRQGGYGHEQYF. CDR3 in DNA: TGTGCCAGCAGCACCCGACAGGGGGGATATGGGCACGAGCAGTACTTC.

The chain joins TRBV19 to TRBJ2-7, with no clear D. Trimming stripped 1 base from V and 3 bases from J, with 1 base between. The germline CDR1 and CDR2 sequences are LNHDA and SQIVND (reference sequence). CDR3 size: 11 residues. The CDR3 is CASSIGYEQYF. The CDR3 DNA sequence: TGTGCCAGTAGTATAGGCTACGAGCAGTACTTC.

V and J are TRBV21-1 and TRBJ2-7; TRBD1, the D gene given by the table, was not confirmed from the DNA. TRBV21-1 is designated a pseudogene. This CDR3 spans 15 amino acids. The CDR3 coding sequence is TGTGCCAGCAGCGCGCGGGACAGGGAGGCGGACGAGCAGTACTTC. Protein: CASSARDREADEQYF.

V usage is TRBV25-1 and J usage is TRBJ2-7; 11 bases align to TRBD1. V gave up 4 bases and J gave up 5 bases; unmatched junction bases: 4. Germline loops: CDR1 MGHDK, CDR2 SYGVNS. The CDR3 extends over 14 amino acids. The CDR3 spells CASSGTGGNHEQYF. CDR3 in DNA: TGTGCCAGCAGTGGGACAGGGGGCAACCACGAGCAGTACTTC.

V gene TRBV25-1 combines with J gene TRBJ1-3; TRBD1 is a possible D gene (5 bases). The germline V gene encodes CDR1 MGHDK and CDR2 SYGVNS. Trimming shortened V by 1 base and J by 0 bases, and 16 bases separated the two germline ends. CDR3 length: 18 residues. The CDR3: CASSEFAPRDASGNTIYF. Written as DNA, the CDR3 is TGTGCCAGCAGTGAATTTGCTCCCCGGGACGCCTCTGGAAACACCATATATTTT.

This chain links TRBV6-6 with TRBJ1-2; D gene ambiguous. The CDR3 is made up of 14 amino acids. Germline V gene data show CDR1 as MNHNY and CDR2 as SVGAGI (reference sequence). The V end was cut by 4 bases, the J end by 1 base, with 10 bases between. The CDR3 spells CASSLYEGNYGYTF. CDR3 coding DNA: TGTGCCAGCAGTTTGTACGAGGGTAACTATGGCTACACCTTC.

The rearrangement joins TRBV6-1 to TRBJ2-1; D not resolved. Germline-derived CDR1 and CDR2 are MNHNS and SASEGT. This CDR3 is built from 17 residues. V was shortened by 4 bases and J by 7 bases, with 23 bases between the two germline ends. The CDR3 sequence: CASSVPPSRAVENEQFF. In nucleotides, the CDR3 is TGTGCCAGCAGTGTCCCCCCAAGCCGGGCTGTTGAGAATGAGCAGTTCTTC.

This sequence joins TRBV9 and TRBJ2-7; D perhaps matches TRBD2 (6 bases). The germline CDR1 and CDR2 sequences are SGDLS and YYNGEE. The V gene lost 6 bases and the J gene lost 5 bases, with 15 bases spanning the gap. The CDR3 has 13 residues. CDR3 in amino acids: CASNAGSGDEQYF. The CDR3 nucleotides are TGTGCCAGCAACGCGGGGAGCGGCGACGAGCAGTACTTC.

This clone was detected only a few times. V and J are TRBV2 and TRBJ2-3; TRBD2 aligns across 7 bases. Losses at the gene ends were 7 bases for V and 2 bases for J; bases not matched to a gene: 6. This CDR3 contains 14 residues. In germline, CDR1 is SNHLY, CDR2 FYNNEI. The CDR3 loop reads CASTRLAYTDTQYF. Here the CDR3 DNA reads TGTGCCAGCACCCGACTAGCTTACACAGATACGCAGTATTTT.

The chain uses TRBV6-1 and TRBJ1-2; D possibly corresponds to TRBD1 (5 bases). The CDR3 length is 13 residues. Trimming pared 1 base from V and 5 bases from J, leaving 8 bases between. Per germline, CDR1 MNHNS and CDR2 SASEGT. CDR3 loop: CASSEVAGYGYTF. DNA for the CDR3: TGTGCCAGCAGTGAAGTGGCAGGGTATGGCTACACCTTC.

The sample holds one count of this clone. The rearrangement links TRBV29-1 to TRBJ1-1; weak D call: TRBD1 (5 bases). The CDR3 is 14 residues long. CDR1 is SQVTM and CDR2 is ANQGSEA in the germline V gene. V lost 2 bases, J lost 5 bases, and 15 bases lay in between. CDR3 DNA: TGCAGCGTTGAAAGGGGAGGCCGAAAGACTGAAGCTTTCTTT. Amino acids: CSVERGGRKTEAFF.

This clone was seen a single time. This sequence joins TRBV4-1 and TRBJ2-7; 11 bases align to TRBD1. Trimming cost V 2 bases and J 4 bases; bases outside gene matches: 4. This CDR3 spans 15 amino acids. Germline V gene data show CDR1 as MGHRA and CDR2 as YSYEKL. CDR3 residues: CASSQLGQGVYEQYF. The CDR3 nucleotides are TGCGCCAGCAGCCAACTGGGACAGGGGGTTTACGAGCAGTACTTC.

The V call is TRBV11-2, the J call TRBJ1-5; possible D gene TRBD1, 6 bases. From germline, CDR1 is SGHAT and CDR2 FQNNGV. The ends were cut back, 5 bases at V and 4 bases at J, with 15 bases in the middle. The CDR3 is 15 residues long. The CDR3 DNA sequence: TGTGCCAGCAGCGAGACAGGCCAACCTAATCAGCCCCAGCATTTT. It is translated as CASSETGQPNQPQHF.

This chain connects TRBV11-3 to TRBJ2-1, with TRBD2 identical over 7 bases. Germline CDR1 is SGHNT and CDR2 is YENEEA. The V and J ends lost 1 base and 3 bases, in that order; junction bases with no gene match: 6. The CDR3 extends over 16 amino acids. The CDR3 nucleotides read TGTGCCAGCAGCTTAGGTATAGCGGGTCGCTACAATGAGCAGTTCTTC. Translation: CASSLGIAGRYNEQFF.

The genes are TRBV18 and TRBJ2-1; 9 bases are a match to TRBD1. Per the germline V gene, CDR1 is KGHSH and CDR2 is LQKENI. Unmatched junction bases numbered 1, after V lost 2 bases and J lost 8 bases. This CDR3 comprises 13 residues. Here the CDR3 reads CASSPRTGDEQFF. CDR3 nucleotides: TGTGCCAGCTCACCAAGGACAGGGGATGAGCAGTTCTTC.

This chain links TRBV25-1 with TRBJ2-3; TRBD2 matches at 8 bases. The CDR3 sequence is 15 residues long. V lost 3 bases, J lost 1 base, and 3 bases stayed unmatched. Germline values: CDR1 MGHDK, CDR2 SYGVNS. CDR3 amino acids: CASSESGRGTDTQYF. The CDR3 coding sequence is TGTGCCAGCAGTGAGAGCGGGAGAGGCACAGATACGCAGTATTTT.

The chain uses TRBV7-9 and TRBJ2-5; D tentatively fits TRBD1 or TRBD2 (5 bases each). V lost 0 bases to trimming and J lost 5 bases, with 7 bases between them. From germline, CDR1 is SEHNR and CDR2 FQNEAQ (reference sequence). This CDR3 contains 13 residues. The CDR3: CASSLAGTETQYF. CDR3 bases: TGTGCCAGCAGCTTAGCAGGGACGGAGACCCAGTACTTC.

V is TRBV6-5 and J is TRBJ1-1, with 7 bases identical to TRBD1. Losses at the gene ends were 7 bases for V and 3 bases for J; bases not matched to a gene: 11. Germline values: CDR1 MNHEY, CDR2 SVGAGI. CDR3 length: 15 amino acids. Here the CDR3 reads CASNKPGGSYTEAFF. The CDR3 DNA is TGTGCCAGCAATAAACCAGGGGGGTCCTACACTGAAGCTTTCTTT.

The CDR3 loop reads CASKRIRDRKQYF. The DNA for the CDR3 is TGTGCCAGCAAAAGAATCCGGGACAGAAAGCAGTATTTT. This chain uses TRBV2 with TRBJ2-3, with 7 nucleotides matching TRBD1. V lost 7 bases to trimming and J lost 11 bases; unmatched junction nucleotides: 12. Germline CDR1 and CDR2: SNHLY and FYNNEI. The CDR3 spans 13 residues.

The chain is built from TRBV11-2 and TRBJ1-1; D gene ambiguous. V dropped 3 bases and J dropped 1 base, with 6 bases sitting between them. CDR3 length: 13 amino acids. The germline CDR1 and CDR2 sequences are SGHAT and FQNNGV. CDR3 protein: CASSFYRNTEAFF. CDR3 sequence (DNA): TGTGCCAGCAGCTTTTACAGGAACACTGAAGCTTTCTTT.

The chain links TRBV5-1 to TRBJ2-6, with 7 bases that match TRBD1. CDR3 length: 16 amino acids. The junction had 6 bases not matched to a gene; V was cut back by 0 bases and J by 6 bases. The germline gives CDR1 SGHRS, CDR2 YFSETQ. Here the CDR3 DNA reads TGCGCCAGCAGCTTGGTAGGCAGGGGGACGGCCAACGTCCTGACTTTC. Residues: CASSLVGRGTANVLTF.

V gene TRBV6-6 combines with J gene TRBJ2-7; D possibly corresponds to TRBD1 (6 bases). CDR3 length: 13 residues. V was clipped by 6 bases and J by 2 bases, with 11 bases between them. Germline V gives CDR1 MNHNY, CDR2 SVGAGI (reference sequence). In nucleotides, the CDR3 is TGTGCCAGCAGCCGGGACATCCCCTACGAGCAGTACTTC. Translated: CASSRDIPYEQYF.

J is TRBJ1-2 and V is TRBV7-9; D might be TRBD1 (6 bases). There are 15 residues in the CDR3. CDR1 and CDR2 from the germline V gene are SEHNR and FQNEAQ (reference sequence). V lost 5 bases, J lost 2 bases, and 15 bases lay in between. In DNA form, the CDR3 reads TGTGCCAGCAGCCACAGCCAGGGGTCCAACTATGGCTACACCTTC. It translates to CASSHSQGSNYGYTF.

The V and J genes are TRBV7-2 and TRBJ2-7; 11 bases align to TRBD2. The V and J ends lost 2 bases and 7 bases, in that order; junction bases with no gene match: 1. The CDR3 length is 13 residues. Germline V gene data show CDR1 as SGHTA and CDR2 as FQGNSA. In DNA, the CDR3 is TGTGCCAGCAGCTTACTAGCGGGAGGAGAGCAGTACTTC. It codes for CASSLLAGGEQYF.

The CDR3 loop is CASSPLVPSHGYTF. CDR3 sequence (DNA): TGTGCCAGCAGTCCCCTCGTACCAAGCCATGGCTACACCTTC. The chain is built from TRBV28 and TRBJ1-2; D is uncertain. Germline assignment: CDR1 MDHEN and CDR2 SYDVKM. This CDR3 spans 14 amino acids. V was trimmed by 5 bases and J by 6 bases, leaving 16 bases between them.